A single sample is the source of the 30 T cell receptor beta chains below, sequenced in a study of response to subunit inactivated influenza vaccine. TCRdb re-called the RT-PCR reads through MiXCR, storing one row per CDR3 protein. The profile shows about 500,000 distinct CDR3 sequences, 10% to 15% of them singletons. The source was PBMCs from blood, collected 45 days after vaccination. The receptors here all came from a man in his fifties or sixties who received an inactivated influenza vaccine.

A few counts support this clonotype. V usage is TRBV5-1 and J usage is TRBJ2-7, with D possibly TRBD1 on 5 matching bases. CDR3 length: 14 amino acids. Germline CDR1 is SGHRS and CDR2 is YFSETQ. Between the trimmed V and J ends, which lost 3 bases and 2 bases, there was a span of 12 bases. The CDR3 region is CASSWTQSPYEQYF. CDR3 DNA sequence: TGCGCCAGCAGCTGGACACAGAGCCCCTACGAGCAGTACTTC.

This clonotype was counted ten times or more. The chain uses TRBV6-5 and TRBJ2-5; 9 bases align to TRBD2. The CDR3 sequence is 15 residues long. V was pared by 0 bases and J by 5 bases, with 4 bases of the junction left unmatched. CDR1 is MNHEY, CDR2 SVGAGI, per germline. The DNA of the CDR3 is TGTGCCAGCAGTTACTCGACTAGCGGCTTGGAGACCCAGTACTTC. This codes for CASSYSTSGLETQYF.

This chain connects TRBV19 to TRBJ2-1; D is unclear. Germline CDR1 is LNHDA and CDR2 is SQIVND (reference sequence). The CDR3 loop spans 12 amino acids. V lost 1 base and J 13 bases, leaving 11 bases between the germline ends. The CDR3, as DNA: TGTGCCAGTAGTATAGTTTCGGACCCCCAGTTCTTC. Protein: CASSIVSDPQFF.

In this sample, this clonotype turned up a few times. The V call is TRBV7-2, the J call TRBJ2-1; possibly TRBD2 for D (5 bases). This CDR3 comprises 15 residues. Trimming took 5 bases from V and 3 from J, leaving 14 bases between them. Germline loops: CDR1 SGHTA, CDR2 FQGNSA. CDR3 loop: CASSVSVIDYNEQFF. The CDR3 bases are TGTGCCAGCAGCGTTAGCGTAATTGACTACAATGAGCAGTTCTTC.

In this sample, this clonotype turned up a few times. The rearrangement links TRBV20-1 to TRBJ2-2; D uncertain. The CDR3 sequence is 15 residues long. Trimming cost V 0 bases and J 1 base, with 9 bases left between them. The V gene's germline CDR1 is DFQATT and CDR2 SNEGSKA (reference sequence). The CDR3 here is CSARDSQRNTGELFF. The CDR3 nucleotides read TGCAGTGCTAGAGATTCCCAGCGGAACACCGGGGAGCTGTTTTTT.

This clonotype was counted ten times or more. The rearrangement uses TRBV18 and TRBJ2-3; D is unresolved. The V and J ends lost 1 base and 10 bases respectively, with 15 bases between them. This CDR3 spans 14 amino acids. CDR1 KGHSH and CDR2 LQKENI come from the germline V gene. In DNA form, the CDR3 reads TGTGCCAGCTCACCACGGGTTGAGCTATCCGCGCAGTATTTT. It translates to CASSPRVELSAQYF.

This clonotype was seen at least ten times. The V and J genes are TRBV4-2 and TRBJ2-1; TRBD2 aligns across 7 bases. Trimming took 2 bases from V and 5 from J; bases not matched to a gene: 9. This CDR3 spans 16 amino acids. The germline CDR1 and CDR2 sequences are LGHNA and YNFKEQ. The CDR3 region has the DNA TGTGCCAGCAGCCAATACGGGCTAGCGGAACACAATGAGCAGTTCTTC. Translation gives CASSQYGLAEHNEQFF.

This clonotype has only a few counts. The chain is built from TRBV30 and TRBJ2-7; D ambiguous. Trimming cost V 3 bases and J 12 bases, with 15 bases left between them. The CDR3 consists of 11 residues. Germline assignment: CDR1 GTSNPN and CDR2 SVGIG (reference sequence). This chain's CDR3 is CAWSSSAKRYF. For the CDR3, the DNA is TGTGCCTGGAGCTCTAGTGCTAAGAGGTACTTC.

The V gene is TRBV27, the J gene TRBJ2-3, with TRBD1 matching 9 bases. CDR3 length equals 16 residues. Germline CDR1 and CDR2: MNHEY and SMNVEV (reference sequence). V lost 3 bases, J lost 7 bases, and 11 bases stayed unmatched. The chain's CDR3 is CASSLKGTGSAYTQYF. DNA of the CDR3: TGTGCCAGCAGTTTGAAGGGGACAGGGTCTGCCTATACGCAGTATTTT.

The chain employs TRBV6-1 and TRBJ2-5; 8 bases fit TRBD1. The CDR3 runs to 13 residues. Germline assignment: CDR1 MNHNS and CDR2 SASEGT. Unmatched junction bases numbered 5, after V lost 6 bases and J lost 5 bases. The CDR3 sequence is CASRRQGRETQYF. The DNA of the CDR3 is TGTGCCAGCAGAAGACAGGGGCGGGAGACCCAGTACTTC.

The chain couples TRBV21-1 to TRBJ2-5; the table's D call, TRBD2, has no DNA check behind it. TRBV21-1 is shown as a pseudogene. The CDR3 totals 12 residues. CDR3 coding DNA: TGTGCCAGCATACAGGGCCCCGAGACCCAGTACTTC. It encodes CASIQGPETQYF.

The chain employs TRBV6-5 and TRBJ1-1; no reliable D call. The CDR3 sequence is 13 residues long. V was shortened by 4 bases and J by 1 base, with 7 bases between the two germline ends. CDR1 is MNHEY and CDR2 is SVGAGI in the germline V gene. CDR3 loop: CASSFWGNTEAFF. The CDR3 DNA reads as TGTGCCAGCAGTTTCTGGGGGAACACTGAAGCTTTCTTT.

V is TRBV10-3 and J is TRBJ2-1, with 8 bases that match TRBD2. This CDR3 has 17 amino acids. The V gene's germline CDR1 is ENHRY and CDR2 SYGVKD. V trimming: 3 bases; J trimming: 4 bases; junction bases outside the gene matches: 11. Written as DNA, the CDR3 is TGTGCCATCAGTGATTTATCGGGGGGGGTATTGTACAATGAGCAGTTCTTC. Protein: CAISDLSGGVLYNEQFF.

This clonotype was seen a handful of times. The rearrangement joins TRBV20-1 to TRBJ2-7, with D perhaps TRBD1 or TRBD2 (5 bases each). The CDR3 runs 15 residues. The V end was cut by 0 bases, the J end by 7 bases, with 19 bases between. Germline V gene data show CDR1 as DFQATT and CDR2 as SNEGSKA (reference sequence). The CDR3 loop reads CSARDLGQGVWEQYF. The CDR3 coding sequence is TGCAGTGCTAGAGATCTGGGGCAGGGAGTCTGGGAGCAGTACTTC.

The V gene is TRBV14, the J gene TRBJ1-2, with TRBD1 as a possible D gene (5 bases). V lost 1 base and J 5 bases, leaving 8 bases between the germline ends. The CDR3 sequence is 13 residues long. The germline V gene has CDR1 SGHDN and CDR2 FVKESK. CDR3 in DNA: TGTGCCAGCAGCCAAGCGGAGGGGTATGGCTACACCTTC. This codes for CASSQAEGYGYTF.

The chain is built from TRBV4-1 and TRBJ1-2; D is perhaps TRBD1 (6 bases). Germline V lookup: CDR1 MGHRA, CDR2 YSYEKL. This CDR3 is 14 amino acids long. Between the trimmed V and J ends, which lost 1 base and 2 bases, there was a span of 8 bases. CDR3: CASSQGQVNYGYTF. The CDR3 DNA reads TGCGCCAGCAGCCAAGGACAGGTGAACTATGGCTACACCTTC.

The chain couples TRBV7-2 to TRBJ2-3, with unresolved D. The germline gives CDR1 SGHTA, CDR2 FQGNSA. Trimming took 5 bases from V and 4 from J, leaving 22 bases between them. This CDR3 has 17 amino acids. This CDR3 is CASSQRQSPLRPDTQYF. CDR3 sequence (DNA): TGTGCCAGCAGCCAAAGACAAAGCCCCCTCAGGCCAGATACGCAGTATTTT.

This CDR3 is CASSQDHRGTSGRINEQYF. The DNA of the CDR3 is TGTGCCAGCAGCCAAGATCACCGAGGGACTAGCGGGAGGATCAACGAGCAGTACTTC. The gene calls are TRBV4-2 and TRBJ2-7; 15 nucleotides match TRBD2. V shed 0 bases and J 5 bases; nucleotides not matched to a gene: 11. The CDR3 is 19 residues long. From germline, CDR1 is LGHNA and CDR2 YNFKEQ.

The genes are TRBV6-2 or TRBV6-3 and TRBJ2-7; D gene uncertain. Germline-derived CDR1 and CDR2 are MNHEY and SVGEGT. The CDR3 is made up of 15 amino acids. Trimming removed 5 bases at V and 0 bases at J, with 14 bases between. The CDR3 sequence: CASSPRLTISYEQYF. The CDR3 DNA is TGTGCCAGCAGTCCCCGACTTACAATCTCCTACGAGCAGTACTTC.

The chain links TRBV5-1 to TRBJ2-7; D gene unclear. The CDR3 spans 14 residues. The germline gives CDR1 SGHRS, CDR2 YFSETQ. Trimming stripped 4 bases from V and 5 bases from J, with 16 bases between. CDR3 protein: CASSPVDLGNEQYF. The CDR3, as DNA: TGCGCCAGCAGCCCTGTCGACCTCGGCAACGAGCAGTACTTC.

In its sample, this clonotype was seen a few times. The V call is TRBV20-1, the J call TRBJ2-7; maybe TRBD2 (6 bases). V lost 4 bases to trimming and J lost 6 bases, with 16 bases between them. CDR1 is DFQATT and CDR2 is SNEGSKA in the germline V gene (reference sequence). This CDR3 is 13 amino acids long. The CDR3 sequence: CSATSVKTGEQYF. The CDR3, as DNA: TGCAGTGCTACTAGCGTCAAAACTGGCGAGCAGTACTTC.

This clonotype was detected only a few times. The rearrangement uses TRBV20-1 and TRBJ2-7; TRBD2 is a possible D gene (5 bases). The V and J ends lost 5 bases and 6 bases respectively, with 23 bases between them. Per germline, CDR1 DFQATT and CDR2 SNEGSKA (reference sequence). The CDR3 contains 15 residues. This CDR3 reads CSAPEGRTSSSEQYF. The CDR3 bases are TGCAGTGCTCCCGAGGGAAGGACTTCCTCCAGCGAGCAGTACTTC.

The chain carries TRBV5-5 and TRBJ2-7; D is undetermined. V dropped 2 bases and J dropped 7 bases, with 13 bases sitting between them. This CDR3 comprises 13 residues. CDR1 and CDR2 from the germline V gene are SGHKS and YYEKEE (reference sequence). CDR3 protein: CASSFSTTPEQYF. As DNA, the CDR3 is TGTGCCAGCAGCTTTTCAACGACCCCGGAGCAGTACTTC.

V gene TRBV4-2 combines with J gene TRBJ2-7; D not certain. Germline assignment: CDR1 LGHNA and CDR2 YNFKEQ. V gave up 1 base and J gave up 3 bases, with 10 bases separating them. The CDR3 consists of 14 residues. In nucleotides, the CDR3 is TGTGCCAGCAGCCAAGCGTTCGGTGGCTACGAGCAGTACTTC. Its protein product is CASSQAFGGYEQYF.

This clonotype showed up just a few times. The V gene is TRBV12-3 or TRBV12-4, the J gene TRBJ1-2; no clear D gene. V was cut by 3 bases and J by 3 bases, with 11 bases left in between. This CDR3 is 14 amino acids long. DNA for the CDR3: TGTGCCAGCAGTTTGGGCCCTCCTTACTATGGCTACACCTTC. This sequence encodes CASSLGPPYYGYTF.

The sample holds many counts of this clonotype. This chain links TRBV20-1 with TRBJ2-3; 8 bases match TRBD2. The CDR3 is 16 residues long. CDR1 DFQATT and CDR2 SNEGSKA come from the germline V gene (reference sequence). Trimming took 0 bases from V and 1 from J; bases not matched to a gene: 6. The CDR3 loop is CSARDPKRERTDTQYF. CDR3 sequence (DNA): TGCAGTGCTAGAGACCCCAAGCGGGAGCGCACAGATACGCAGTATTTT.

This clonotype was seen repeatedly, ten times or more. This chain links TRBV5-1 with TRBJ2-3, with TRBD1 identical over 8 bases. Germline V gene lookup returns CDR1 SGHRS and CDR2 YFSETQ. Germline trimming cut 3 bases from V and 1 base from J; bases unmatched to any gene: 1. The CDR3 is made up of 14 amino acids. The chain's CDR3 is CASSSDRGTDTQYF. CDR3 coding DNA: TGCGCCAGCAGCTCGGACAGGGGCACAGATACGCAGTATTTT.

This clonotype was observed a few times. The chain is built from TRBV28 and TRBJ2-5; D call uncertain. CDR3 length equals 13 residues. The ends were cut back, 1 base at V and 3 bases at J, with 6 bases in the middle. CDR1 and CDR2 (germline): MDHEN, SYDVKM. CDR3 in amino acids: CASSLFAKETQYF. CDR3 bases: TGTGCCAGCAGTTTATTTGCAAAAGAGACCCAGTACTTC.

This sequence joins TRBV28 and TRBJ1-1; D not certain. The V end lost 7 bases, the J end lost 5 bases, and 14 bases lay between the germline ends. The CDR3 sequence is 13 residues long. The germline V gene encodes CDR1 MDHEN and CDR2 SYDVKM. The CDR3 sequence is CASTLPERTEAFF. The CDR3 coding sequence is TGTGCCAGCACCTTACCGGAGAGGACTGAAGCTTTCTTT.

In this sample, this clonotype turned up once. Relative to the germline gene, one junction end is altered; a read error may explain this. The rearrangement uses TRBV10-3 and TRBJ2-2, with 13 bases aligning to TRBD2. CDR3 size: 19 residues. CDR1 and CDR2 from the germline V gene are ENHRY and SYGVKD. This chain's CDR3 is CASSSPTSGGPANTGELFF. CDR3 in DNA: TGTGCCAGCAGTTCGCCGACTAGCGGGGGGCCGGCGAACACCGGGGAGCTGTTTTTT.